This TCR beta chain is drawn from a study of blood T cell repertoires in COVID-19. The assay was immunoSEQ multiplex PCR, and TCRdb's table has in-frame clones only and misses some. The sample consists of about 250,000 clones, roughly 89% of them appearing once. CDR3 length: 17 residues. Trimming at V came to 0 bases and at J to 6 bases, leaving 3 bases not matched to a gene. Germline values: CDR1 MDHEN, CDR2 SYDVKM. The material sequenced was peripheral blood. J is TRBJ2-2 and V is TRBV28, with 14 positions matching TRBD2. This clonotype was sampled from a woman aged 40 to 50 who had recovered from COVID-19. The CDR3 here is CASSLWRLAGGPGELFF. CDR3 in DNA: TGTGCCAGCAGTTTATGGCGACTAGCGGGGGGGCCCGGGGAGCTGTTTTTT.